The 31 T cell receptor beta chains listed next were all sequenced from one sample in a study of blood T cell repertoires in COVID-19. Sequenced by immunoSEQ multiplex PCR; TCRdb stores in-frame clones only, minus some. The table records 150,000 to 180,000 clones, roughly 82% of them present only once. The sample was peripheral blood. These receptors came from a woman aged 45-59 years with acute or convalescent COVID-19.

The V gene is TRBV6-5, the J gene TRBJ2-3; TRBD2 is a possible D gene (7 bases). The CDR3 covers 15 residues. V lost 6 bases and J 4 bases, leaving 17 bases between the germline ends. Germline CDR1 MNHEY, CDR2 SVGAGI. The DNA of the CDR3 is TGTGCCAGCAGCCCAAGGGGGGGCAGGGCAGATACGCAGTATTTT. It encodes CASSPRGGRADTQYF.

This clone has just one count. The J gene is TRBJ1-6, the V gene TRBV2; D is ambiguous. Trimming shortened V by 7 bases and J by 0 bases, and 10 bases separated the two germline ends. Germline V gene data show CDR1 as SNHLY and CDR2 as FYNNEI. CDR3 size: 15 residues. CDR3 bases: TGTGCCAGCAACCGGGATAGCTCCTATAATTCACCCCTCCACTTT. Amino acids: CASNRDSSYNSPLHF.

The chain recombines TRBV5-1 with TRBJ1-2, with TRBD1 identical over 7 bases. The CDR3 has 13 residues. V dropped 4 bases and J dropped 6; count of bases not matched to a gene: 6. Germline-derived CDR1 and CDR2 are SGHRS and YFSETQ. CDR3 amino acids: CASSVGTVNGYTF. For the CDR3, the DNA is TGCGCCAGCAGCGTCGGGACAGTAAATGGCTACACCTTC.

The rearrangement uses TRBV5-4 and TRBJ1-2; possible D gene TRBD1, 6 bases. The V gene's germline CDR1 is SGHNT and CDR2 YYREEE (reference sequence). This CDR3 is built from 14 residues. V was pared by 3 bases and J by 4 bases, with 13 bases between. The CDR3 DNA reads as TGTGCCAGCAGCTCGGACAGTTATCCCTATGGCTACACCTTC. It specifies CASSSDSYPYGYTF.

The genes are TRBV28 and TRBJ2-7; TRBD1 agrees at 11 bases. The CDR3 runs 16 residues. The V gene end was trimmed by 5 bases and the J gene end by 2 bases; junction bases not matched to a gene: 8. Looked up from germline, CDR1 is MDHEN and CDR2 is SYDVKM. Here the CDR3 reads CASSPPGQGATYEQYF. The DNA of the CDR3 is TGTGCCAGCAGTCCACCAGGACAGGGGGCCACCTACGAGCAGTACTTC.

This clone was detected once. V is TRBV30 and J is TRBJ1-5; tentative D call: TRBD1 (5 bases). Looked up from germline, CDR1 is GTSNPN and CDR2 is SVGIG (reference sequence). With 5 bases removed from V and 7 bases from J, the gap between germline ends came to 15 bases. The CDR3 totals 13 residues. Written as DNA, the CDR3 is TGTGCCTGGGATCAGGGTCTCGGGCAGCCCCAGCATTTT. This sequence encodes CAWDQGLGQPQHF.

V is TRBV9 and J is TRBJ2-3; 10 positions agree with TRBD2. This CDR3 contains 16 residues. After removal of 3 bases from V and 5 bases from J, the junction contained 9 bases not matched to a gene. Germline values: CDR1 SGDLS, CDR2 YYNGEE. CDR3 in DNA: TGTGCCAGCAGCGCGTCAGCGGGGGGGCTTGAAGATACGCAGTATTTT. This sequence encodes CASSASAGGLEDTQYF.

CDR3 sequence reads: CASSSRGGTDTQYF. CDR3 sequence (DNA): TGTGCCAGCAGCTCAAGAGGCGGCACAGATACGCAGTATTTT. The V call is TRBV13, the J call TRBJ2-3; D gene unclear. Germline lookup yields CDR1 PRHDT and CDR2 FYEKMQ (reference sequence). The CDR3 length is 14 residues. The ends were cut back, 4 bases at V and 1 base at J, with 9 bases in the middle.

This sequence joins TRBV11-3 and TRBJ1-1, with 8 nucleotides matching TRBD1. CDR1 is SGHNT, CDR2 YENEEA, per germline. The V gene end was trimmed by 5 bases and the J gene end by 1 base; junction bases not matched to a gene: 6. The CDR3 spans 15 residues. This chain's CDR3 is CASSITGTGNTEAFF. CDR3 coding DNA: TGTGCCAGCAGCATAACCGGGACAGGGAACACTGAAGCTTTCTTT.

The chain uses TRBV5-5 and TRBJ1-1, with 9 nucleotides matching TRBD1. The CDR3 length is 17 residues. V shed 4 bases, J shed 5 bases, and the junction held 15 bases outside the gene matches. Germline V lookup: CDR1 SGHKS, CDR2 YYEKEE (reference sequence). The CDR3 bases are TGTGCCAGCAGCCCGGGGGACAGGGAATGGGTGAGGACTGAAGCTTTCTTT. Amino acid sequence: CASSPGDREWVRTEAFF.

V usage is TRBV6-5 and J usage is TRBJ1-2, with 8 bases aligning to TRBD1. The CDR3 contains 13 residues. V shed 2 bases, J shed 8 bases, and the junction held 4 bases outside the gene matches. Germline CDR1 MNHEY, CDR2 SVGAGI. This CDR3 reads CASSYPDRAGYTF. CDR3 nucleotides: TGTGCCAGCAGTTACCCGGACAGGGCCGGCTACACCTTC.

V is TRBV28 and J is TRBJ1-2; D is undetermined. V dropped 7 bases and J dropped 2 bases, with 14 bases sitting between them. The CDR3 runs to 14 residues. Germline V lookup: CDR1 MDHEN, CDR2 SYDVKM. CDR3 loop: CASTPGGENYGYTF. The CDR3 coding sequence is TGTGCCAGCACCCCAGGCGGGGAGAACTATGGCTACACCTTC.

Regarding this clone: Other DNA sequences of this sample code for an identical CDR3. The gene calls are TRBV19 and TRBJ1-4; D possibly corresponds to TRBD1 (5 bases). The CDR3 loop spans 12 amino acids. The germline CDR1 and CDR2 sequences are LNHDA and SQIVND (reference sequence). Trimming cost V 4 bases and J 8 bases, with 8 bases left between them. The CDR3 loop is CASSSRTEKLFF. The CDR3 bases are TGTGCCAGTAGTAGCCGGACAGAAAAACTGTTTTTT.

This sequence joins TRBV18 and TRBJ1-3, with no clear D. The V end was cut by 0 bases, the J end by 0 bases, with 9 bases between. There are 16 residues in the CDR3. Germline loops: CDR1 KGHSH, CDR2 LQKENI. In nucleotides, the CDR3 is TGTGCCAGCTCACCACCGATGGTGAGCTCTGGAAACACCATATATTTT. Translation gives CASSPPMVSSGNTIYF.

V usage is TRBV4-3 and J usage is TRBJ1-4, with D tentatively TRBD1 (6 bases). With 4 bases removed from V and 1 base from J, the gap between germline ends came to 10 bases. In germline, CDR1 is LGHNA, CDR2 YSLEER. CDR3 length: 15 residues. DNA of the CDR3: TGCGCCAGCAGCCGGGACACTCGAACTAATGAAAAACTGTTTTTT. Amino acid sequence: CASSRDTRTNEKLFF.

The J gene is TRBJ1-1, the V gene TRBV7-9; a possible D gene is TRBD1 (6 bases). The germline V and J ends were trimmed by 5 bases and 7 bases, with 11 bases remaining between them. This CDR3 comprises 12 residues. CDR1 and CDR2 from the germline V gene are SEHNR and FQNEAQ (reference sequence). In nucleotides, the CDR3 is TGTGCCAGCAGCGCCGGGACAAGTGAAGCTTTCTTT. Its protein product is CASSAGTSEAFF.

This chain links TRBV28 with TRBJ2-4, with a tentative D call TRBD2 (6 bases). The V end lost 2 bases, the J end lost 8 bases, and 13 bases lay between the germline ends. This CDR3 contains 14 residues. Germline CDR1 reads MDHEN; CDR2 reads SYDVKM. For the CDR3, the DNA is TGTGCCAGCAGTTTAGGGACTGCGAGGTACATTCAGTACTTC. It specifies CASSLGTARYIQYF.

The rearrangement uses TRBV7-2 and TRBJ2-7, with D unresolved. The V end was cut by 0 bases, the J end by 2 bases, with 11 bases between. The CDR3 totals 15 residues. The germline gives CDR1 SGHTA, CDR2 FQGNSA. CDR3: CASSLAWREAYEQYF. The CDR3 nucleotides read TGTGCCAGCAGCTTAGCGTGGCGTGAGGCCTACGAGCAGTACTTC. Complete variable domain (other parts from reference TRBV7-2 and TRBJ2-7): GAGVSQSPSNKVTEKGKDVELRCDPISGHTALYWYRQSLGQGLEFLIYFQGNSAPDKSGLPSDRFSAERTGGSVSTLTIQRTQQEDSAVYLCASSLAWREAYEQYFGPGTRLTVT.

The rearrangement links TRBV10-1 to TRBJ1-5; no clear D gene. Germline V gene data show CDR1 as WNHNN and CDR2 as SYGVQD (reference sequence). This CDR3 region has 17 residues. V lost 0 bases, J lost 0 bases, and 12 bases lay in between. The CDR3 DNA reads TGCGCCAGCAGTGAGTCGCTGGGCGTTTGTAGCAATCAGCCCCAGCATTTT. Protein product: CASSESLGVCSNQPQHF.

V and J are TRBV6-6 and TRBJ2-3, with TRBD2 matching over 9 bases. CDR1 MNHNY and CDR2 SVGAGI come from the germline V gene (reference sequence). The CDR3 sequence is 13 residues long. The V segment lost 7 bases and the J segment 7 bases; nucleotides outside the gene matches: 6. The CDR3 sequence: CASIPLAGYTQYF. The CDR3 DNA reads TGTGCCAGCATTCCGCTAGCGGGGTATACGCAGTATTTT.

The J gene is TRBJ1-6, the V gene TRBV28, with 9 bases lining up with TRBD1. Germline CDR1 reads MDHEN; CDR2 reads SYDVKM. The CDR3 runs to 16 residues. Trimming cost V 5 bases and J 0 bases; bases outside gene matches: 2. CDR3 residues: CASSRDRDSYNSPLHF. CDR3 DNA sequence: TGTGCCAGCAGTCGGGACAGGGACTCCTATAATTCACCCCTCCACTTT.

The chain recombines TRBV7-3 with TRBJ1-3, with 7 bases lining up with TRBD1. CDR1 is SGHTA and CDR2 is FQGTGA in the germline V gene. The CDR3 is 16 amino acids. V gave up 4 bases and J gave up 0 bases; unmatched junction bases: 6. Written as DNA, the CDR3 is TGTGCCAGCAGCTCAGAACAGGGGATCTCTGGAAACACCATATATTTT. Its protein product is CASSSEQGISGNTIYF.

This chain joins TRBV6-5 and TRBJ1-2, with 9 bases matching TRBD1. Trimming took 10 bases from V and 3 from J; bases not matched to a gene: 6. CDR1 and CDR2 from the germline V gene are MNHEY and SVGAGI. CDR3 size: 13 residues. The CDR3 region is CAIRDRADYGYTF. CDR3 nucleotide sequence: TGTGCCATCCGGGACAGGGCGGACTATGGCTACACCTTC.

The chain recombines TRBV10-2 with TRBJ2-1, with D perhaps matching TRBD2 (5 bases). Germline-derived CDR1 and CDR2 are WSHSY and SAAADI. Trimming removed 7 bases from V and 3 bases from J, with 7 bases in between. This CDR3 contains 12 residues. The CDR3: CASNGDYNEQFF. CDR3 bases: TGCGCCAGCAACGGGGACTACAATGAGCAGTTCTTC.

The chain links TRBV29-1 to TRBJ1-1; D ambiguous. V lost 5 bases, J lost 5 bases, and 9 bases lay in between. Germline lookup yields CDR1 SQVTM and CDR2 ANQGSEA. This CDR3 is 11 amino acids long. This CDR3 is CSVRGGTEAFF. In DNA, the CDR3 is TGCAGCGTTAGAGGAGGAACTGAAGCTTTCTTT.

This chain uses TRBV27 with TRBJ2-3; 10 nucleotides agree with TRBD1. The ends lost 2 bases at V and 5 bases at J; junction bases unmatched: 7. The CDR3 is 16 amino acids. Germline V gives CDR1 MNHEY, CDR2 SMNVEV (reference sequence). The CDR3 sequence: CASSLPTGGGEDTQYF. DNA of the CDR3: TGTGCCAGCAGTTTACCGACAGGGGGCGGTGAAGATACGCAGTATTTT.

This chain uses TRBV6-5 with TRBJ1-1, with D tentatively TRBD1 (6 bases). The germline V and J ends were trimmed by 4 bases and 6 bases, with 12 bases remaining between them. The CDR3 loop spans 13 amino acids. Germline-derived CDR1 and CDR2 are MNHEY and SVGAGI. The CDR3 spells CASSSQGFAEAFF. For the CDR3, the DNA is TGTGCCAGCAGTTCACAGGGTTTCGCTGAAGCTTTCTTT.

This clone was observed once. The rearrangement uses TRBV12-3 or TRBV12-4 and TRBJ2-2; maybe TRBD1 (6 bases). Between the trimmed V and J ends, which lost 5 bases and 6 bases, there was a span of 7 bases. The CDR3 covers 12 residues. CDR3 nucleotides: TGTGCCAGCAGTACAGGGCCCGGGGAGCTGTTTTTT. Protein sequence: CASSTGPGELFF.

The rearrangement joins TRBV2 to TRBJ1-3, with no clear D. The CDR3 length is 13 residues. Germline V gene sequence: CDR1 SNHLY, CDR2 FYNNEI. V lost 9 bases and J 0 bases, leaving 9 bases between the germline ends. The CDR3 DNA reads TGTGCCAGTGAGTTGATCTCTGGAAACACCATATATTTT. This codes for CASELISGNTIYF. The full variable domain, with the rest looked up from reference TRBV2 and TRBJ1-3, is EPEVTQTPSHQVTQMGQEVILRCVPISNHLYFYWYRQILGQKVEFLVSFYNNEISEKSEIFDDQFSVERPDGSNFTLKIRSTKLEDSAMYFCASELISGNTIYFGEGSWLTVV.

The chain's CDR3 is CASGLASGGAYEQYF. Here the CDR3 DNA reads TGTGCTAGTGGTTTGGCTAGCGGGGGGGCCTACGAGCAGTACTTC. The V gene is TRBV12-5, the J gene TRBJ2-7; 12 nucleotides agree with TRBD2. This CDR3 has 15 amino acids. Unmatched junction bases numbered 0, after V lost 1 base and J lost 2 bases. Germline V CDR1 and CDR2: LGHNT, FRNRAP.

This clone was found once. This rearrangement joins TRBV11-2 to TRBJ2-3; TRBD2 matches 8 bases. V was pared by 2 bases and J by 4 bases, with 2 bases of the junction left unmatched. The CDR3 totals 14 residues. Germline loops: CDR1 SGHAT, CDR2 FQNNGV. Written as DNA, the CDR3 is TGTGCCAGCAGCTTAACCGGGAGGGCAGATACGCAGTATTTT. The encoded protein is CASSLTGRADTQYF.